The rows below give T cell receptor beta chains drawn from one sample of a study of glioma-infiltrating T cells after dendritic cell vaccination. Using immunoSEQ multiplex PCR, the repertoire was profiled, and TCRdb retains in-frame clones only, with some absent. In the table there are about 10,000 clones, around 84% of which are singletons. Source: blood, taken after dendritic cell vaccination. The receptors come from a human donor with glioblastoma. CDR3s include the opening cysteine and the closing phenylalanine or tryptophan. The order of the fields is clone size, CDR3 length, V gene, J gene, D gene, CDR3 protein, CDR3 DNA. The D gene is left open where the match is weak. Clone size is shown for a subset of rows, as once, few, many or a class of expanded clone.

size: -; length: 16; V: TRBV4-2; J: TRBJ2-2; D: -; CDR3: CASSQYGNQLPGELFF; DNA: TGTGCCAGCAGCCAATACGGGAACCAATTGCCCGGGGAGCTGTTTTTT
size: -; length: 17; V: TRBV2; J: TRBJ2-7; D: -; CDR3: CASGLSGSQVGPYEQYF; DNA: TGTGCCAGCGGGCTCTCGGGAAGTCAAGTTGGGCCCTACGAGCAGTACTTC
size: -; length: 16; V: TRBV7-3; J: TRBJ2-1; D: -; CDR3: CASSSAGERGLNEQFF; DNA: TGTGCCAGCAGCTCAGCAGGGGAGCGGGGACTCAATGAGCAGTTCTTC
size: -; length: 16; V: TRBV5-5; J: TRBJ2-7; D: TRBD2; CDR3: CASSLAPGLAPSEQYF; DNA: TGTGCCAGCAGCTTGGCCCCGGGACTAGCGCCCTCCGAGCAGTACTTC
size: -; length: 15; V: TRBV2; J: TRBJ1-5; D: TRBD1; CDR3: CASSETGAAFQPQHF; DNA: TGTGCCAGCAGTGAAACAGGGGCGGCCTTCCAGCCCCAGCATTTT
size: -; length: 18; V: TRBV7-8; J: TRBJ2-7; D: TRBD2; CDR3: CASSLGLAGGQIYYEQYF; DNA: TGTGCCAGCAGCTTAGGACTAGCGGGAGGTCAGATCTACTACGAGCAGTACTTC
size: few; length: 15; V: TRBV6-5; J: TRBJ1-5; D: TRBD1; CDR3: CASRGGQGSNQPQHF; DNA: TGTGCCAGCAGGGGGGGACAGGGGAGTAATCAGCCCCAGCATTTT
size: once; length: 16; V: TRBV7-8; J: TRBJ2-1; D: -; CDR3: CASSLFAPGPYNEQFF; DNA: TGTGCCAGCAGCTTATTTGCCCCTGGCCCCTACAATGAGCAGTTCTTC
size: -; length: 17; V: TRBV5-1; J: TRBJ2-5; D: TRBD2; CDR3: CASSLVLGLLSLETQYF; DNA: TGCGCCAGCAGCTTGGTTCTGGGACTATTATCTTTGGAGACCCAGTACTTC
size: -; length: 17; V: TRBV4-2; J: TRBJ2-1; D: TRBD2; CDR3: CASSQGSGLAGADVQFF; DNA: TGTGCCAGCAGCCAAGGAAGTGGACTAGCGGGAGCCGACGTGCAGTTCTTC
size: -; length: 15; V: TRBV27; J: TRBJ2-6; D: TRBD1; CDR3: CASTFQGAGANVLTF; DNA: TGTGCCAGCACCTTCCAGGGGGCTGGGGCCAACGTCCTGACTTTC
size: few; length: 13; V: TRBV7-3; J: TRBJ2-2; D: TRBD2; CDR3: CASSSLASGELFF; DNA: TGTGCCAGCAGCTCACTAGCGTCCGGGGAGCTGTTTTTT
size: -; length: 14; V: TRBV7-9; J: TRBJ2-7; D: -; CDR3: CASSPRGQSYEQYF; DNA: TGTGCCAGCAGCCCCCGGGGACAATCCTACGAGCAGTACTTC
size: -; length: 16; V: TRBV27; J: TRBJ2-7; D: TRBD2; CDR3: CASRPQTSGSLYEQYF; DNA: TGTGCCAGCAGACCTCAGACTAGCGGGAGTCTCTACGAGCAGTACTTC
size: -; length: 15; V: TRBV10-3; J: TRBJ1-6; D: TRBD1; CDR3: CAISRQGGNNSPLHF; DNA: TGTGCCATCAGTCGACAGGGGGGGAATAATTCACCCCTCCACTTT
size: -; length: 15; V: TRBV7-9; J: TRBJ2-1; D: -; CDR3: CASSLGGYPYNEQFF; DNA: TGTGCCAGCAGCTTAGGGGGCTACCCCTACAATGAGCAGTTCTTC
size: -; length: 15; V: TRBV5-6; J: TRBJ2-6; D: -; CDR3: CASSRRSSGANVLTF; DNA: TGTGCCAGCAGCCGTCGGAGTTCTGGGGCCAACGTCCTGACTTTC
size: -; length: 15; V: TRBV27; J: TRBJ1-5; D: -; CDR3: CASSSSDKGSQPQHF; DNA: TGTGCCAGCAGTTCCTCGGACAAGGGCAGTCAGCCCCAGCATTTT
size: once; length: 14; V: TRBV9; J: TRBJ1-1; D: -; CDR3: CASSVDSRGARAFF; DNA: TGTGCCAGCAGCGTAGACTCACGGGGGGCTCGGGCTTTCTTT
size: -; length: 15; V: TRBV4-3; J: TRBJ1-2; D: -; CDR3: CASSPGVGGPYGYTF; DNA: TGCGCCAGCAGCCCCGGGGTCGGCGGACCCTATGGCTACACCTTC
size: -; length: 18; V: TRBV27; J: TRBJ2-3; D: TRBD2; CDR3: CASSFSLLAGKFTDTQYF; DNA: TGTGCCAGCAGTTTTTCCCTACTAGCGGGGAAATTCACAGATACGCAGTATTTT
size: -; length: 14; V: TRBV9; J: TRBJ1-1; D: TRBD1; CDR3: CASSGFEGATEAFF; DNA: TGTGCCAGCAGCGGTTTCGAGGGGGCAACTGAAGCTTTCTTT
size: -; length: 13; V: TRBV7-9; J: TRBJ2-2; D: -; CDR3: CASSQDSTGELFF; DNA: TGTGCCAGCAGCCAGGACAGCACCGGGGAGCTGTTTTTT
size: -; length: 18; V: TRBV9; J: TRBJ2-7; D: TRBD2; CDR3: CASSQSLSASGRGDEQYF; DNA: TGTGCCAGCAGCCAATCCCTTTCCGCTAGCGGGAGAGGCGACGAGCAGTACTTC
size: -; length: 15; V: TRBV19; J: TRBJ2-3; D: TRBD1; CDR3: CASSFPQGATDTQYF; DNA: TGTGCCAGTAGCTTTCCCCAGGGGGCGACAGATACGCAGTATTTT
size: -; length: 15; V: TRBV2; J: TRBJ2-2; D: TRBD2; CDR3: CASSEEGLAAGELFF; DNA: TGTGCCAGCAGTGAAGAGGGACTAGCGGCCGGGGAGCTGTTTTTT
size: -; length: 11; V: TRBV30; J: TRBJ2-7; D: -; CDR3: CAWTGSREQYF; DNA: TGTGCCTGGACGGGTTCACGTGAGCAGTACTTC
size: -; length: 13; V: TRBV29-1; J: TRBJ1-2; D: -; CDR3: CSVEDRLDYGYTF; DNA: TGCAGCGTAGAGGACAGATTGGACTATGGCTACACCTTC
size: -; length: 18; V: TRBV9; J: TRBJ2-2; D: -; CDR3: CASSIRGRPAINTGELFF; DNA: TGTGCCAGCAGCATCAGAGGTCGGCCGGCCATAAACACCGGGGAGCTGTTTTTT
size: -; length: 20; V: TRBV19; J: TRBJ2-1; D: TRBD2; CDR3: CASSGGGTSGRPSSYNEQFF; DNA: TGTGCCAGTAGTGGGGGAGGGACTAGCGGGAGGCCCAGCTCCTACAATGAGCAGTTCTTC
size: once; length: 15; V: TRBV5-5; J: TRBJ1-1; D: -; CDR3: CASSLVTGGSTEAFF; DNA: TGTGCCAGCAGCTTGGTAACCGGAGGTAGCACTGAAGCTTTCTTT
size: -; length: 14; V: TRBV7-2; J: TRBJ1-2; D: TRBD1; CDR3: CASSGLQGEYGYTF; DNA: TGTGCCAGCAGCGGCCTCCAGGGGGAGTATGGCTACACCTTC
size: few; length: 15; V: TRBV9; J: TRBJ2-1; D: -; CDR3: CASSVLDAAYNEQFF; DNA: TGTGCCAGCAGCGTACTAGACGCCGCCTACAATGAGCAGTTCTTC
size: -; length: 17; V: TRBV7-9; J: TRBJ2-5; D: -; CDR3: CASSLDLVMGVEETQYF; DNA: TGTGCCAGCAGCTTAGATCTTGTTATGGGAGTTGAAGAGACCCAGTACTTC
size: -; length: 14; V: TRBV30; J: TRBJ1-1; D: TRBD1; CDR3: CAWSTGTGWTEAFF; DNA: TGTGCCTGGAGTACGGGGACAGGATGGACTGAAGCTTTCTTT
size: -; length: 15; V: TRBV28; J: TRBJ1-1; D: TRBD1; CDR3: CASTNDRGLVRGAFF; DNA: TGTGCCAGCACCAACGACAGGGGGCTGGTCCGGGGAGCTTTCTTT
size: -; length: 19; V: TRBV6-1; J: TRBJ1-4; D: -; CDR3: CASSEAIRGRGVQNEKLFF; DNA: TGTGCCAGCAGTGAAGCTATAAGGGGCAGGGGAGTGCAAAATGAAAAACTGTTTTTT
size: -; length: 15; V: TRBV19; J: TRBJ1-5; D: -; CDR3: CASTQSGYSNQPQHF; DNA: TGTGCCAGTACTCAAAGCGGTTATAGCAATCAGCCCCAGCATTTT
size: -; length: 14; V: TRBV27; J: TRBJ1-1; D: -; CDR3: CASSFSHGDTEAFF; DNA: TGTGCCAGCAGTTTCTCCCATGGAGACACTGAAGCTTTCTTT
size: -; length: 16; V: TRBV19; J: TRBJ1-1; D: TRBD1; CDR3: CASSPRDRGPSTEAFF; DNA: TGTGCCAGTAGTCCACGGGACAGGGGGCCGAGCACTGAAGCTTTCTTT
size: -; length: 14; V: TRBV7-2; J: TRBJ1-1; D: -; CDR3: CASSLMPRDTEAFF; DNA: TGTGCCAGCAGCTTAATGCCCAGGGACACTGAAGCTTTCTTT
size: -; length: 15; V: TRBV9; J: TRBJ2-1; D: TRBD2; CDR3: CASSVVSGSNNEQFF; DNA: TGTGCCAGCAGCGTAGTTAGCGGGAGTAACAATGAGCAGTTCTTC
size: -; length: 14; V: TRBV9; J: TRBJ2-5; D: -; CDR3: CASSDGSSEETQYF; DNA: TGTGCCAGCAGCGACGGGAGTAGCGAAGAGACCCAGTACTTC
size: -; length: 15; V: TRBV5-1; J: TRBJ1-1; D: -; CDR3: CASSLLGHENTEAFF; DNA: TGCGCCAGCAGCTTGTTGGGACACGAGAACACTGAAGCTTTCTTT
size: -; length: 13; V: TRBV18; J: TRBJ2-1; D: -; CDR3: CASSPLRDNEQFF; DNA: TGTGCCAGCTCACCCTTACGGGACAATGAGCAGTTCTTC
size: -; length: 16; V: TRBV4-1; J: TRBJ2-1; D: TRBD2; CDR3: CASSQPTSGRYNEQFF; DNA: TGCGCCAGCAGCCAGCCGACTAGCGGGAGGTACAATGAGCAGTTCTTC
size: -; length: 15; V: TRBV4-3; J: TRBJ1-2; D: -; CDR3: CASSQEKRSVWGYTF; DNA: TGCGCCAGCAGCCAAGAAAAGCGGTCGGTATGGGGCTACACCTTC
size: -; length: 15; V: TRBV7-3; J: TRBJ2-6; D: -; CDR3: CASSPREAGANVLTF; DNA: TGTGCCAGCAGCCCCAGGGAAGCTGGGGCCAACGTCCTGACTTTC
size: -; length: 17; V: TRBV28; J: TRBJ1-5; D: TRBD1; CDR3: CASSRGGGTGTDQPQHF; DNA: TGTGCCAGCAGCCGAGGAGGCGGGACAGGGACGGATCAGCCCCAGCATTTT
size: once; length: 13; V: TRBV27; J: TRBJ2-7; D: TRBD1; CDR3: CASSFRDSYEQYF; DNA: TGTGCCAGCAGTTTCCGGGACAGCTACGAGCAGTACTTC
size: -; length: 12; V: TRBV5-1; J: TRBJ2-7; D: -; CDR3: CASSFEGFRQYF; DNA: TGCGCCAGCAGCTTTGAGGGTTTTAGGCAGTACTTC
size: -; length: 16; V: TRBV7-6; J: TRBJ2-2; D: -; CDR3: CASSLFRWLNTGELFF; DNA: TGTGCCAGCAGCTTATTCCGCTGGCTCAACACCGGGGAGCTGTTTTTT